These T cell receptor beta chains were read from a single sample in a study of T cells after yellow fever vaccination. TCRdb passed the 5' RACE reads through MiXCR, listing each CDR3 protein once. The sample yields approximately 120,000 distinct CDR3 sequences, around 7.7% seen once. The sample was CD4+ T cells sorted from PBMCs, taken more than 8 days after the first yellow fever vaccination. These receptors all come from a man aged 18 to 29 who received the YFV17D yellow fever vaccine. Each CDR3 is given with its conserved first and last residue. The order of the fields is J gene, V gene, clone size, CDR3 protein. Clone size appears in some rows only: once, few, many, or a class for an expanded clone.

>TRBJ1-1|TRBV3-1|many
CASSQRGGRAFF
>TRBJ2-7|TRBV27|many
CASSLVRNVDEQYF
>TRBJ2-3|TRBV7-2|many
CASSLARSGDTQYF
>TRBJ2-1|TRBV6-2/TRBV6-3|many
CASKNLGWPFF
>TRBJ2-3|TRBV7-8|many
CASSFRGADTQYF
>TRBJ2-5|TRBV9|many
CASSVTGGGSGETQYF
>TRBJ2-6|TRBV14|many
CASSPSGANVLTF
>TRBJ1-1|TRBV11-2|few
CASSQGNTEAFF
>TRBJ2-5|TRBV7-2|few
CASSLQGGRETQYF
>TRBJ1-2|TRBV28|many
CASTPGQGLYGYTF
>TRBJ1-2|TRBV6-1|few
CASRAGQANNYGYTF
>TRBJ2-1|TRBV6-4|many
CASRRGLANYNEQFF
>TRBJ2-3|TRBV3-1|many
CASSQGGVDSDTQYF
>TRBJ1-1|TRBV29-1|many
CSGRGTGGETEAFF
>TRBJ2-1|TRBV7-2|many
CASSLFTGANNEQFF
>TRBJ2-5|TRBV6-2/TRBV6-3|many
CASSSSGGGETQYF
>TRBJ2-3|TRBV12-3/TRBV12-4|once
CARSGGGGLYSWTDTQYF
>TRBJ2-1|TRBV25-1|NA
CASSGTGNSYNEQFF
>TRBJ2-7|TRBV7-3|many
CASSWTGRDEQYF
>TRBJ2-1|TRBV11-2|many
CASSPSGASGNEQFF
>TRBJ2-7|TRBV27|few
CASSLIAGPLYF
>TRBJ2-1|TRBV10-3|many
CAISASHTGGEQFF
>TRBJ1-1|TRBV12-3/TRBV12-4|few
CASSSLGLMVGAFF
>TRBJ1-1|TRBV5-1|many
CASSPRPDLNTEAFF
>TRBJ2-2|TRBV5-1|many
CASRPGYGYTGELFF
>TRBJ1-4|TRBV7-2|many
CASSPTGGGGEKLFF
>TRBJ2-1|TRBV20-1|many
CSMISVGGAGEQFF
>TRBJ2-3|TRBV12-3/TRBV12-4|many
CASTYWGTDTQYF
>TRBJ1-5|TRBV19|many
CASRDRAGGQPQHF
>TRBJ1-3|TRBV5-1|many
CASSSGTEGNTIYF
>TRBJ2-7|TRBV5-1|many
CASSLTPAQPTYEQYF
>TRBJ1-1|TRBV3-1|many
CASSNYRSPAFF
>TRBJ1-5|TRBV5-5|few
CASSLDQGQPQHF
>TRBJ1-5|TRBV15|many
CATSRDTFQPQHF
>TRBJ1-4|TRBV4-2|NA
CASSQGLLDDKLFF
>TRBJ2-2|TRBV7-8|NA
CASSLQGEVGELFF
>TRBJ1-2|TRBV5-4|many
CASSRGQGIYGYTF
>TRBJ2-5|TRBV7-2|many
CASSLGARWFRKETQYF
>TRBJ1-3|TRBV5-1|many
CASSLASGNTIYF
>TRBJ1-5|TRBV18|many
CASSLGQGMDQPQHF
>TRBJ2-3|TRBV5-5|many
CASSTGGLSTDTQYF
>TRBJ1-1|TRBV28|many
CASKQGAHTEAFF
>TRBJ1-1|TRBV7-9|NA
CASSLGQAAEAFF
>TRBJ2-7|TRBV7-2|many
CASSLTSGRREQYF
>TRBJ1-2|TRBV6-2/TRBV6-3|many
CASSYDGSYGYTF
>TRBJ2-3|TRBV7-3|few
CASSSGLTTDTQYF
>TRBJ2-3|TRBV20-1|many
CSASGLAGGPDTQYF
>TRBJ2-1|TRBV7-2|many
CASSVDSGGAHNEQFF
>TRBJ1-5|TRBV19|NA
CASSKLGQPTDQPQHF
>TRBJ2-2|TRBV4-3|many
CASSQETGTSGEDGELFF
>TRBJ1-3|TRBV18|many
CASSPVGNTGNTIYF
>TRBJ2-5|TRBV5-4|NA
CASSSRGSQETQYF
>TRBJ2-4|TRBV4-2|many
CASSPSFTGAQNIQYF
>TRBJ2-3|TRBV4-1|many
CASSQVGRTEGGDTQYF
>TRBJ2-4|TRBV18|many
CASSPLAAGGLAKNIQYF